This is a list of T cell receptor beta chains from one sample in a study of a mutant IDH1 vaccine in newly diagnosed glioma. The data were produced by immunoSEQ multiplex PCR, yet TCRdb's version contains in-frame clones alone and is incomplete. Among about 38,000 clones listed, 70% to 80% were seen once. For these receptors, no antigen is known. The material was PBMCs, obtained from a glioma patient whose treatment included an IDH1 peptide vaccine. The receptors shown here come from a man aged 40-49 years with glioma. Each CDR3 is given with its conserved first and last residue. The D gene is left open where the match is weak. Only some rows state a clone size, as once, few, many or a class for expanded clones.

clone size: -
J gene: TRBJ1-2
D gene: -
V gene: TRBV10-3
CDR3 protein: CAISGGGGDGYTF
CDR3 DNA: TGTGCCATCAGTGGAGGGGGAGGGGATGGCTACACCTTC

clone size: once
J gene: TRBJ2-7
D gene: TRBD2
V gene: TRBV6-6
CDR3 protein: CASSYAGGVGEQYF
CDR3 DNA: TGTGCCAGCAGTTACGCGGGGGGGGTCGGCGAGCAGTACTTC

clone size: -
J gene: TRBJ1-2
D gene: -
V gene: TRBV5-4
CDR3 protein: CASSLAKGDSYGYTF
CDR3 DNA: TGTGCCAGCAGCTTGGCCAAGGGGGACTCCTATGGCTACACCTTC

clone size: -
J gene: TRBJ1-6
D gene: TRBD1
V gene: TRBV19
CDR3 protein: CASSVTGADNSPLHF
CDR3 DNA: TGTGCCAGTAGTGTCACAGGGGCCGATAATTCACCCCTCCACTTT

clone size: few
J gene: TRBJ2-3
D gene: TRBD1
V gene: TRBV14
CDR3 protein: CASSQDAGTGGYF
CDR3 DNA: TGTGCCAGCAGCCAAGATGCGGGGACAGGGGGGTATTTT

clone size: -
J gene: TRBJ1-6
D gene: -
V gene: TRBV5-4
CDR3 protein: CASSLERSHLSPLHF
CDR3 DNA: TGTGCCAGCAGCTTGGAGCGCAGTCACCTTTCACCCCTCCACTTT

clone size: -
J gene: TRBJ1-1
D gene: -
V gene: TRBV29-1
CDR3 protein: CSVERWEGTEAFF
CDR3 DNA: TGCAGCGTTGAGCGGTGGGAAGGCACTGAAGCTTTCTTT

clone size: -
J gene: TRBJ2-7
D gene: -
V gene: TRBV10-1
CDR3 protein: CASSEADAYEQYF
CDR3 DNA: TGCGCCAGCAGTGAGGCGGACGCGTACGAGCAGTACTTC

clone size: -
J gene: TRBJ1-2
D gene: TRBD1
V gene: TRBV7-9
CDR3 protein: CASSLGGTGDPGYTF
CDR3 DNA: TGTGCCAGCAGCTTAGGAGGAACAGGGGATCCGGGCTACACCTTC

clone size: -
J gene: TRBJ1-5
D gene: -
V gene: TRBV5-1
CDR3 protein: CASSLEGASGQPQHF
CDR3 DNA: TGCGCCAGCAGCTTGGAGGGAGCCTCAGGGCAGCCCCAGCATTTT

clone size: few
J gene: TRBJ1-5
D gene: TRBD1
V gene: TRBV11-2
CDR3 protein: CASSPTTGTGQPQHF
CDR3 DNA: TGTGCCAGCAGCCCCACGACAGGGACAGGGCAGCCCCAGCATTTT

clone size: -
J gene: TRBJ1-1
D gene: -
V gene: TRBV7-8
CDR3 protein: CASSLVPGLDTEAFF
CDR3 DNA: TGTGCCAGCAGCTTAGTACCGGGTCTGGACACTGAAGCTTTCTTT

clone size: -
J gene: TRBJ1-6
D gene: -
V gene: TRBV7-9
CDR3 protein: CASSLRGNNSPLHF
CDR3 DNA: TGTGCCAGCAGCTTGAGGGGCAATAATTCACCCCTCCACTTT

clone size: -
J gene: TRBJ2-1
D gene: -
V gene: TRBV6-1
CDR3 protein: CASSLQWGEQFF
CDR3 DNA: TGTGCCAGCAGTCTACAATGGGGTGAGCAGTTCTTC

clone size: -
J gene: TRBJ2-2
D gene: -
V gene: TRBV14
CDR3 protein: CASSQDRGNVANTGELFF
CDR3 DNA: TGTGCCAGCAGCCAAGACAGGGGCAACGTGGCGAACACCGGGGAGCTGTTTTTT

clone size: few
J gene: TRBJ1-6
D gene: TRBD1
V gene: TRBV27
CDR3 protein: CASSLWDRGRNSPLHF
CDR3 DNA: TGTGCCAGCAGTCTGTGGGACAGGGGGCGAAATTCACCCCTCCACTTT

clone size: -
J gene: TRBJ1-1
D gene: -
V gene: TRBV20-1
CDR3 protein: CSASAVTEAFF
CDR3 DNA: TGCAGTGCTAGCGCGGTGACTGAAGCTTTCTTT

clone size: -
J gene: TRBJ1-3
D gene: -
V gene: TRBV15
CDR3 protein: CATSRAQGPSGNTIYF
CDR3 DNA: TGTGCCACCAGCAGAGCTCAGGGGCCCTCTGGAAACACCATATATTTT

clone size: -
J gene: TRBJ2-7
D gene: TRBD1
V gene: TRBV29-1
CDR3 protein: CSVEGQGATEQYF
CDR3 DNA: TGCAGCGTTGAAGGACAGGGGGCGACCGAGCAGTACTTC

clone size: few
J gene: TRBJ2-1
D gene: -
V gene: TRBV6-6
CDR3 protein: CASTDKSRGGYNEQFF
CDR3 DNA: TGTGCCAGCACCGATAAATCACGGGGTGGGTACAATGAGCAGTTCTTC

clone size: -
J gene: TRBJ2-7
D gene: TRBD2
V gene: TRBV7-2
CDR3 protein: CASSQSSGDSYEQYF
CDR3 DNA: TGTGCCAGCAGCCAGTCTAGCGGGGACTCCTACGAGCAGTACTTC

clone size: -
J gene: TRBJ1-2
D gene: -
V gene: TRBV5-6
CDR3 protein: CASSPRGVGYTF
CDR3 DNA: TGTGCCAGCAGCCCTAGGGGGGTCGGCTACACCTTC

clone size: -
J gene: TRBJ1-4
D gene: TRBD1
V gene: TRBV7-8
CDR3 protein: CASSLVGTGNEKLFF
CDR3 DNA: TGTGCCAGCAGCTTAGTCGGGACAGGGAATGAAAAACTGTTTTTT

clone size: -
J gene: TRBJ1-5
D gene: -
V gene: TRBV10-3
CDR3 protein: CAISVHAGDQPQHF
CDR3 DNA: TGTGCCATCAGTGTTCACGCGGGGGATCAGCCCCAGCATTTT

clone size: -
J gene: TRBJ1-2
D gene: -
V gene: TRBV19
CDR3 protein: CASRADERNYGYTF
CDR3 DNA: TGTGCCAGTCGTGCCGACGAACGTAACTATGGCTACACCTTC

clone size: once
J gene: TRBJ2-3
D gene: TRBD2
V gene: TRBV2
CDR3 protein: CASSLAGGPVTDTQYF
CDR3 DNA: TGTGCCAGCTCATTAGCGGGGGGGCCGGTTACAGATACGCAGTATTTT

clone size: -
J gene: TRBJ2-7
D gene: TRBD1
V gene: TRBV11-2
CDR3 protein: CASSKQGFPYEQYF
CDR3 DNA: TGTGCCAGCAGCAAACAGGGGTTTCCCTACGAGCAGTACTTC

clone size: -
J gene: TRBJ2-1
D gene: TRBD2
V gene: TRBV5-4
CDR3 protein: CASSLAGASGGYYNEQFF
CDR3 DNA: TGTGCCAGCAGCTTGGCCGGGGCTAGCGGGGGCTACTACAATGAGCAGTTCTTC

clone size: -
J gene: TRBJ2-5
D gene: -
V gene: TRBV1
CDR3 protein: CTSSQETQYF
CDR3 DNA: TGCACCAGCAGCCAAGAGACCCAGTACTTC

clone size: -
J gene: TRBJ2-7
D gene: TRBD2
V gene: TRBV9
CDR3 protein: CASSASGGATYEQYF
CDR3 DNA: TGTGCCAGCAGCGCTTCGGGGGGTGCGACCTACGAGCAGTACTTC

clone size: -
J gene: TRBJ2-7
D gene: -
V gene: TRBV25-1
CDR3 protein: CASNDRNYEQYF
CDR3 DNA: TGTGCCAGCAACGACAGAAACTACGAGCAGTACTTC

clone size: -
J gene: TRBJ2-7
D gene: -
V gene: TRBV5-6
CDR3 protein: CASSRTDSSYEQYF
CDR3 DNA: TGTGCCAGCAGCAGAACAGACAGCTCCTACGAGCAGTACTTC

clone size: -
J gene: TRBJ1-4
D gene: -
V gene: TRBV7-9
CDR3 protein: CASSPGILANEKLFF
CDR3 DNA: TGTGCCAGCAGCCCAGGGATTTTAGCTAATGAAAAACTATTTTTT

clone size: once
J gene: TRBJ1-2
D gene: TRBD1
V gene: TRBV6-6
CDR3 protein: CASSRLDRGTSGYTF
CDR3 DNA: TGTGCCAGCAGTCGCCTCGACAGGGGGACCTCTGGCTACACCTTC

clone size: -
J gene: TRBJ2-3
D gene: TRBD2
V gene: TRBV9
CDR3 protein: CASSDGTSGGASTDTQYF
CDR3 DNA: TGTGCCAGCAGCGATGGGACTAGCGGGGGAGCTAGCACAGATACGCAGTATTTT

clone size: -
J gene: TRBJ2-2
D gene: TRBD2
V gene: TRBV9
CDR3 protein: CASSSGGGGARGELFF
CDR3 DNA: TGTGCCAGCAGCTCAGGAGGCGGGGGGGCAAGGGGGGAGCTGTTTTTT

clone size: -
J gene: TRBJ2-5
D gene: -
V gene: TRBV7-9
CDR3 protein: CASSPPGGPWETQYF
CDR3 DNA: TGTGCCAGCAGCCCCCCTGGGGGGCCGTGGGAGACCCAGTACTTC

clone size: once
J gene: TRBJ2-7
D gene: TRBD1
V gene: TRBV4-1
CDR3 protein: CASSQATDRERVYEQYF
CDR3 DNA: TGCGCCAGCAGCCAAGCAACAGACAGGGAGAGGGTCTACGAGCAGTACTTC

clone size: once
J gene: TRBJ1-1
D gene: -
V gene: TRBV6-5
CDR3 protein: CASSYSGAQGSEAFF
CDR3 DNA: TGTGCCAGCAGTTACTCGGGGGCTCAGGGATCTGAAGCTTTCTTT

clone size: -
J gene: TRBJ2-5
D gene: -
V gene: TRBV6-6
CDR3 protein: CASSYWGQETQYF
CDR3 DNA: TGTGCCAGCAGTTACTGGGGGCAAGAGACCCAGTACTTC

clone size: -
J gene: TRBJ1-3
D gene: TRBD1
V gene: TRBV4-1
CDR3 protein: CASSQVGGRGDTIYF
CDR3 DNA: TGCGCCAGCAGCCAAGTTGGGGGCAGGGGGGACACCATATATTTT

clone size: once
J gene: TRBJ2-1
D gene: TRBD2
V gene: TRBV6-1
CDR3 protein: CASSATSGEVDEQFF
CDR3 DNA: TGTGCCAGCAGTGCGACTAGCGGGGAGGTCGATGAGCAGTTCTTC

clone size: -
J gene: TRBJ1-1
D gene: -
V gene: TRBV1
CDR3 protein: CTSSHPETVNTEAFF
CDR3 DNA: TGCACCAGCAGCCATCCCGAGACAGTGAACACTGAAGCTTTCTTT

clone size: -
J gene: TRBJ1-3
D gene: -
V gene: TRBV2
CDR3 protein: CASSEGGFSGNTIYF
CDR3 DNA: TGTGCCAGCAGTGAAGGGGGTTTCTCTGGAAACACCATATATTTT

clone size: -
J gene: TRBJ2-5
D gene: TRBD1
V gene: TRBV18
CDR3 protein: CASSPRGTGGETQYF
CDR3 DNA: TGTGCCAGCTCACCGCGAGGGACAGGGGGGGAGACCCAGTACTTC

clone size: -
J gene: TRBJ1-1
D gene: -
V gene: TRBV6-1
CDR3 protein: CASRRSGTEAFF
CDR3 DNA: TGTGCCAGCAGAAGATCGGGGACAGAAGCTTTCTTT

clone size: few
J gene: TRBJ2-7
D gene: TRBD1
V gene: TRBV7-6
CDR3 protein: CASSASGTGNHEQYF
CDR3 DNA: TGTGCCAGCAGCGCCAGCGGGACAGGGAACCACGAGCAGTACTTC

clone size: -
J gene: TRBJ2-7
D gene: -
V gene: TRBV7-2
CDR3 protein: CASSMAAGRYEQYF
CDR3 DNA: TGTGCCAGCAGCATGGCGGCAGGGCGCTACGAGCAGTACTTC

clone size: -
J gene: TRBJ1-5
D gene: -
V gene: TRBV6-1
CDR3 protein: CASSAGVRAGNQPQHF
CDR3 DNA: TGTGCCAGCAGTGCAGGGGTCCGGGCAGGTAATCAGCCCCAGCATTTT